A selection of T cell receptor beta chains follows, all from one sample in a study of blood T cell repertoires in COVID-19. The table came from immunoSEQ multiplex PCR; TCRdb's copy has only in-frame clones and leaves some out. The top ten clones hold approximately 18% of a sample with around 65,000 clones, around 80% of them seen once. The sample comprised peripheral blood. The receptor source for this set is a man aged 60-69 years with acute or convalescent COVID-19. The CDR3 runs from the conserved cysteine through the conserved F or W. D genes are given only for firm matches. A row's size may be missing; if present it is once, few, many or a size class.

size: -
J: TRBJ1-2
D: -
V: TRBV3-1/TRBV3-2
DNA: TGTGCCAGCAGCCAACCCGGACAGTCTTATGGCTACACCTTC
CDR3: CASSQPGQSYGYTF

size: -
J: TRBJ2-2
D: TRBD1
V: TRBV11-3
DNA: TGTGCCAGCAGCTTAGGACAGGGGAGCACCGGGGAGCTGTTTTTT
CDR3: CASSLGQGSTGELFF

size: -
J: TRBJ2-6
D: -
V: TRBV18
DNA: TGTGCCAGCTCACCTACAGGATCCTCTGGGGCCAACGTCCTGACTTTC
CDR3: CASSPTGSSGANVLTF

size: -
J: TRBJ1-2
D: -
V: TRBV5-6
DNA: TGTGCCAGCAGCTTGTTAAGTCTGCGGGGTGGCTACACCTTC
CDR3: CASSLLSLRGGYTF

size: -
J: TRBJ2-7
D: TRBD2
V: TRBV7-8
DNA: TGTGCCAGCAGCTTAGCGCTGAGCGGGGGGGGGTACGAGCAGTACTTC
CDR3: CASSLALSGGGYEQYF

size: -
J: TRBJ1-3
D: TRBD1
V: TRBV18
DNA: TGTGCCAGCTCATCATTACAGGGGTTCGGAAACACCATATATTTT
CDR3: CASSSLQGFGNTIYF

size: -
J: TRBJ2-1
D: -
V: TRBV19
DNA: TGTGCCAGTAGTGTCCTAGAGGCGTCCTACAATGAGCAGTTCTTC
CDR3: CASSVLEASYNEQFF

size: -
J: TRBJ2-7
D: -
V: TRBV28
DNA: TGTGCCAGCGGGTTAATGGGAGTCTTCTACGAGCAGTACTTC
CDR3: CASGLMGVFYEQYF

size: -
J: TRBJ2-7
D: TRBD2
V: TRBV5-1
DNA: TGCGCCAGCAGCTTGGGGACTAGCGGGCTCTACGAGCAGTACTTC
CDR3: CASSLGTSGLYEQYF

size: -
J: TRBJ2-7
D: -
V: TRBV30
DNA: TGTGCCTGGAGCGTCCTTTACTCCTACGAGCAGTACTTC
CDR3: CAWSVLYSYEQYF

size: -
J: TRBJ1-1
D: -
V: TRBV4-1
DNA: TGCGCCAGCAGAATAAACCCCGGGGACACTGAAGCTTTCTTT
CDR3: CASRINPGDTEAFF

size: -
J: TRBJ2-2
D: TRBD2
V: TRBV3-1/TRBV3-2
DNA: TGTGCCAGCAGCCAAGATCATGTTAGCGGGGCCGCTAGCGGGGAGCTGTTTTTT
CDR3: CASSQDHVSGAASGELFF

size: -
J: TRBJ1-1
D: -
V: TRBV6-1
DNA: TGTGCCAGCAGTGAACACCTAGGGGCAGGCGGTTGGTTGAACACTGAAGCTTTCTTT
CDR3: CASSEHLGAGGWLNTEAFF

size: few
J: TRBJ1-3
D: TRBD1
V: TRBV7-9
DNA: TGTGCCAGCAGCTTGGGACAGTCAGGAAACACCATATATTTT
CDR3: CASSLGQSGNTIYF

size: -
J: TRBJ2-1
D: -
V: TRBV7-3
DNA: TGTGCCAGCAGCAAACGGGGGACTCCTCCCTACAATGAGCAGTTCTTC
CDR3: CASSKRGTPPYNEQFF